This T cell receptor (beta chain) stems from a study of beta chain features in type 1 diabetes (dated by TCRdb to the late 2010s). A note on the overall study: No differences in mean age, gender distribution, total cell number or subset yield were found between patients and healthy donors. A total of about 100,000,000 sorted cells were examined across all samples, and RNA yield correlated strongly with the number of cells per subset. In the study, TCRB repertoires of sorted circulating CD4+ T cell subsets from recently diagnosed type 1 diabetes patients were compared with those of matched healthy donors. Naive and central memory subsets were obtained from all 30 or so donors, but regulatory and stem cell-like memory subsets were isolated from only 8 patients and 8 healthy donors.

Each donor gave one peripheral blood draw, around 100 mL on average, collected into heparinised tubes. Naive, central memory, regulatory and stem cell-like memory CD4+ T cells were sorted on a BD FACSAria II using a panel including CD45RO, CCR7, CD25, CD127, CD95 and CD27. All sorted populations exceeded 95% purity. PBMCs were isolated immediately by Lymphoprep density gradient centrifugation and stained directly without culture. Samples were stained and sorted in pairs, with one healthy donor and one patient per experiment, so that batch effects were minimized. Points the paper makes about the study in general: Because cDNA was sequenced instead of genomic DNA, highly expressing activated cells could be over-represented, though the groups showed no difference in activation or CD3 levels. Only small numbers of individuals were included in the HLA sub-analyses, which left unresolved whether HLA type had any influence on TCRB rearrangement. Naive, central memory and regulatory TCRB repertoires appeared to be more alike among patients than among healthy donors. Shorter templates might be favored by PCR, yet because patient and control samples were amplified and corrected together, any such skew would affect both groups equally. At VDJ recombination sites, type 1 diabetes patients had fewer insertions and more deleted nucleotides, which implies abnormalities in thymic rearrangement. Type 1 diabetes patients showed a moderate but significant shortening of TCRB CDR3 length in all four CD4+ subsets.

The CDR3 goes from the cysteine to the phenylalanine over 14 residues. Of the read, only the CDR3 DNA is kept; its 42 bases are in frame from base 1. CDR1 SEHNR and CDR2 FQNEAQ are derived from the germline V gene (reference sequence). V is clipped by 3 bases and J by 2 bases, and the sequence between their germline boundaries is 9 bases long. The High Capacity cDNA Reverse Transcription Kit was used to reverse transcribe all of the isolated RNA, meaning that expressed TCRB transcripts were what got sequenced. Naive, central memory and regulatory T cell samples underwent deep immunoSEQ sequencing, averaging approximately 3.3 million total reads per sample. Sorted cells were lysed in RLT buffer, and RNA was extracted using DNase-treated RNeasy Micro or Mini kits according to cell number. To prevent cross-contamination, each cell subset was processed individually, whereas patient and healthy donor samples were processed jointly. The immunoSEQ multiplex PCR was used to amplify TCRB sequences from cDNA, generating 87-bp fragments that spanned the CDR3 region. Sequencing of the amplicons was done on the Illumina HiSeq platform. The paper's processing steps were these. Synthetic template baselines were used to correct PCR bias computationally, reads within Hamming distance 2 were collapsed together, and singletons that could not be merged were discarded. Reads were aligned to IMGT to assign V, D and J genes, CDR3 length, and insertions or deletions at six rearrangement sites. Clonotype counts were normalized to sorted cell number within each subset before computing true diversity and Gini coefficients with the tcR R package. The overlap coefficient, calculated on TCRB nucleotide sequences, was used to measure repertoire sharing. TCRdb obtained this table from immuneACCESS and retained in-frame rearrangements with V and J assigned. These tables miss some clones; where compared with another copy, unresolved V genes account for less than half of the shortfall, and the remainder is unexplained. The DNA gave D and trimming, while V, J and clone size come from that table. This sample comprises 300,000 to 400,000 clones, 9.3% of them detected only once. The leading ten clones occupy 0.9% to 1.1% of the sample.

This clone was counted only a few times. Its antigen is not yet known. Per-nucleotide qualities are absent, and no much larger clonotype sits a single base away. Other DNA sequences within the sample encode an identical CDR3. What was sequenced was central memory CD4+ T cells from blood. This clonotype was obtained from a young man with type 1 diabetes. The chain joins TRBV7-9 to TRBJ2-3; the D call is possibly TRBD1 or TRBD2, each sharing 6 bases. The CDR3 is CASSFSGATDTQYF. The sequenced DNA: TGTGCCAGCAGCTTCTCGGGGGCCACAGATACGCAGTATTTT.